This T cell receptor beta chain originates from a study of CD8 T cells in ankylosing spondylitis (dated by TCRdb to 2016 to 2017). For the wider study: The study set out to find disease-linked TCR variants by profiling T cell receptor beta repertoires in ankylosing spondylitis patients and healthy donors. The full study cohort comprised about 25 ankylosing spondylitis patients and some 110 healthy donors. Peripheral blood was sampled, and synovial fluid was also collected from ankylosing spondylitis patients. What the study reported, not specific to this receptor: The disease-linked clones showed a CD8+ phenotype and occurred at relatively low frequencies in peripheral blood. A TCR beta motif made up of eight highly homologous amino acid variants appeared to be characteristic of blood from ankylosing spondylitis patients. The disease-linked clones were reported as significantly enriched in matched synovial fluid samples from ankylosing spondylitis patients. Some motif variants were previously reported in synovial fluid and blood of reactive arthritis patients, suggesting common disease-initiation mechanisms.

The sample was run on an Illumina HiSeq 2500. Quantitative 5'-RACE with molecular barcodes was used to prepare TCR beta libraries. The paper's processing steps were these. A new computational method, built on a probabilistic model of VDJ rearrangement, was used to identify disease-linked TCR variants. Through fastp at Q25 and MiXCR, TCRdb rebuilt clones from the public reads, retaining in-frame beta chains. Entries that share a CDR3 protein sequence are merged under the most common genes and DNA. In this record, the V and J calls reflect TCRdb's handling and not the investigators' own analysis. The sample profile shows about 130,000 distinct CDR3 sequences; 6% to 8.5% of them were found once. The ten most abundant clones make up approximately 13% of the sample. Ten or more counts support this clonotype. It has no known antigen specificity. No base quality values were provided; no much bigger clone lies one nucleotide off.

V was cut back by 1 base and J by 4 bases, leaving a gap of 10 bases between them. The germline V gene supplies CDR1 MGHRA and CDR2 YSYEKL. The cysteine opens and the phenylalanine closes a CDR3 of 14 amino acids. Of the read, only the CDR3 DNA is kept; its 42 bases are in frame from base 1. In this chain, TRBV4-1 is recombined with TRBJ2-5; the D gene cannot be resolved reliably. This TCR came from a female donor with ankylosing spondylitis or in good health (not recorded which). The sample taken for sequencing was blood, either unsorted or a sorted T cell fraction (not recorded which). The DNA reads TGCGCCAGCAGCCAAGCGATCCCGCCAGAGACCCAGTACTTC. Translated, this gives CASSQAIPPETQYF.